Below are 14 T cell receptor beta chains sequenced from a single sample in a study of CD8 T cells in ankylosing spondylitis. TCRdb passed the 5' RACE reads through MiXCR, listing each CDR3 protein once. The sample gives more than 250,000 distinct CDR3 sequences, under 14% of which show up once; about 10% is in the top ten. Sequencing input: blood, either unsorted or a sorted T cell fraction (not recorded which). Every receptor here comes from a female donor with ankylosing spondylitis or in good health (not recorded which).

This clonotype was seen many times. This chain joins TRBV12-3 or TRBV12-4 and TRBJ1-1, with D possibly being TRBD1 (6 bases). V dropped 6 bases and J dropped 0 bases, with 14 bases sitting between them. The CDR3 sequence is 15 residues long. The CDR3 DNA follows: TGTGCCAGCAGGCTGGGGGCGGGAATGAACACTGAAGCTTTCTTT. It translates to CASRLGAGMNTEAFF.

V is TRBV3-1 and J is TRBJ2-2; 10 bases line up with TRBD1. Looked up from germline, CDR1 is LGHDT and CDR2 is YNNKEL (reference sequence). V gave up 5 bases and J gave up 2 bases; unmatched junction bases: 14. This CDR3 is 19 amino acids long. The CDR3 DNA reads as TGTGCCAGCAGCGACTTAGGGACAGGGGCACAGAAAAACACCGGGGAGCTGTTTTTT. It codes for CASSDLGTGAQKNTGELFF.

This clonotype was recorded many times. This chain joins TRBV20-1 and TRBJ2-1; D might be TRBD1 or TRBD2, each matching 5 bases. Trimming removed 8 bases at V and 5 bases at J, with 16 bases between. The CDR3 is 13 residues long. The V gene's germline CDR1 is DFQATT and CDR2 SNEGSKA (reference sequence). CDR3 DNA: TGCAGTCGTTGGGGGTTGGGGAACAATGAGCAGTTCTTC. Its protein is CSRWGLGNNEQFF.

In this sample, this clonotype turned up many times. V usage is TRBV29-1 and J usage is TRBJ2-3; a weak D match, TRBD1 (5 bases). The length of the CDR3 is 16 residues. Deletions cut 5 bases from V and 1 base from J, with 19 bases between. Germline V CDR1 and CDR2: SQVTM, ANQGSEA. CDR3 DNA sequence: TGCAGCGTTCCTCCCCGACAGATCTCACGCACAGATACGCAGTATTTT. This sequence encodes CSVPPRQISRTDTQYF.

This clonotype has a handful of counts. The chain uses TRBV7-9 and TRBJ1-1; the D is unclear. The CDR3 length is 15 residues. Trimming left V 3 bases short and J 4 bases short, with 15 bases between. CDR1 is SEHNR, CDR2 FQNEAQ, per germline (reference sequence). Here the CDR3 DNA reads TGTGCCAGCAGCTTTCCGGGCCACCCTAGCACTGAAGCTTTCTTT. Amino acids: CASSFPGHPSTEAFF.

The chain has TRBV20-1 and TRBJ1-5; D may be TRBD1 (6 bases). The CDR3 totals 18 residues. Looked up from germline, CDR1 is DFQATT and CDR2 is SNEGSKA (reference sequence). V lost 6 bases to trimming and J lost 5 bases, with 29 bases between them. In DNA, the CDR3 is TGCAGTGCCCCCGGTACAGGGATGGTCTCTTGGGCCGATCAGCCCCAGCATTTT. This translates into CSAPGTGMVSWADQPQHF.

This clonotype was seen at least ten times. The chain has TRBV7-9 and TRBJ2-7; D remains ambiguous. The germline V gene has CDR1 SEHNR and CDR2 FQNEAQ (reference sequence). CDR3 length: 14 residues. V was trimmed by 4 bases and J by 3 bases, leaving 13 bases between them. CDR3 coding DNA: TGTGCCAGCAGCTATGGAGACTTGCACTACGAGCAGTACTTC. As protein: CASSYGDLHYEQYF.

This clonotype was seen a few times. The chain has TRBV7-2 and TRBJ1-4; 7 nucleotides match TRBD1. CDR1 and CDR2 (germline): SGHTA, FQGNSA. J gave up 7 bases and V 3 bases, and 14 bases lay outside the gene matches. The CDR3 is 17 amino acids. CDR3 region: CASSLRWKGAPSEKLFF. CDR3 bases: TGTGCCAGCAGCTTGCGATGGAAGGGGGCGCCTAGTGAAAAACTGTTTTTT.

The CDR3, as DNA: TGCAGTGCTGCCACTAGCGCTGAAGCTTTCTTT. Translated: CSAATSAEAFF. V is TRBV20-1 and J is TRBJ1-1; D unclear. The CDR3 contains 11 residues. V was trimmed by 5 bases and J by 6 bases, leaving 10 bases between them. In germline, CDR1 is DFQATT, CDR2 SNEGSKA (reference sequence).

This clonotype was seen a handful of times. The chain links TRBV10-2 to TRBJ2-1; D may be TRBD2 (5 bases). The CDR3 is 15 amino acids. Germline CDR1 and CDR2: WSHSY and SAAADI. V gave up 2 bases and J gave up 2 bases, with 10 bases separating them. The CDR3 sequence: CASSEVGAAYNEQFF. In DNA form, the CDR3 reads TGCGCCAGCAGTGAGGTGGGAGCCGCCTACAATGAGCAGTTCTTC.

This clonotype was counted many times. The rearrangement uses TRBV20-1 and TRBJ2-3, with 16 bases that match TRBD2. CDR3 length equals 19 residues. V dropped 3 bases and J dropped 3; count of bases not matched to a gene: 12. Germline-derived CDR1 and CDR2 are DFQATT and SNEGSKA (reference sequence). The CDR3 reads CSASPGTSGGDMWTDTQYF. CDR3 DNA: TGCAGTGCTAGTCCCGGGACTAGCGGGGGGGATATGTGGACAGATACGCAGTATTTT.

This clonotype has just a few counts. The chain carries TRBV7-8 and TRBJ1-1; maybe TRBD1 (5 bases). V was pared by 3 bases and J by 0 bases, with 14 bases between. The CDR3 is 16 amino acids. The germline CDR1 and CDR2 sequences are SGHVS and FQNEAQ. The CDR3 region is CASSFRGGRMNTEAFF. The CDR3 DNA follows: TGTGCCAGCAGCTTCCGGGGGGGTAGGATGAACACTGAAGCTTTCTTT. Complete variable domain (other parts from reference TRBV7-8 and TRBJ1-1): GAGVSQSPRYKVAKRGQDVALRCDPISGHVSLFWYQQALGQGPEFLTYFQNEAQLDKSGLPSDRFFAERPEGSVSTLKIQRTQQEDSAVYLCASSFRGGRMNTEAFFGQGTRLTVV.

CDR3 amino acids: CASSPGDSPHNEQFF. CDR3 in DNA: TGTGCCAGCTCACCTGGGGACAGCCCCCACAATGAGCAGTTCTTC. V is TRBV18 and J is TRBJ2-1, with 7 positions matching TRBD1. The CDR3 covers 15 residues. The germline gives CDR1 KGHSH, CDR2 LQKENI. The junction had 7 bases not matched to a gene; V was cut back by 3 bases and J by 5 bases.

This clonotype was counted many times. The V and J genes are TRBV28 and TRBJ2-7, with D possibly matching TRBD1 (6 bases). The V end lost 4 bases, the J end lost 3 bases, and 16 bases lay between the germline ends. Germline values: CDR1 MDHEN, CDR2 SYDVKM. There are 15 residues in the CDR3. CDR3 protein: CASSSSGTSYYEQYF. For the CDR3, the DNA is TGTGCCAGCAGTTCTTCCGGGACAAGCTACTACGAGCAGTACTTC. Based on the CDR3 plus reference TRBV28 and TRBJ2-7, the full variable domain is DVKVTQSSRYLVKRTGEKVFLECVQDMDHENMFWYRQDPGLGLRLIYFSYDVKMKEKGDIPEGYSVSREKKERFSLILESASTNQTSMYLCASSSSGTSYYEQYFGPGTRLTVT.